The next 7 T cell receptor beta chains were all read from a single sample in a study of shared clonotypes between healthy human individuals. Measured with immunoSEQ multiplex PCR; TCRdb has only the in-frame clones, and not every one. The sample carries around 1.5 million clones, roughly 98% recorded once. Input material: naive CD4+ T cells sorted from blood. Noted subset: CD45RA+ positively selected. The receptors were gathered from a man in his thirties or forties in good health.

The chain couples TRBV7-6 to TRBJ2-1; possible D gene TRBD2, 6 bases. The CDR3 length is 15 residues. Looked up from germline, CDR1 is SGHVS and CDR2 is FNYEAQ. Trimming took 1 base from V and 1 from J, leaving 8 bases between them. CDR3 bases: TGTGCCAGCAGCTTAGACGGGAGATCCTACAATGAGCAGTTCTTC. It codes for CASSLDGRSYNEQFF.

J is TRBJ2-3 and V is TRBV18; D gene ambiguous. Germline lookup yields CDR1 KGHSH and CDR2 LQKENI. This CDR3 comprises 13 residues. Trimming took off 4 bases at V and 3 bases at J, with 8 bases between the two ends. CDR3 DNA: TGTGCCAGCTCACGACAAAGAACAGATACGCAGTATTTT. Residues: CASSRQRTDTQYF.

This chain links TRBV19 with TRBJ2-1; 12 bases map to TRBD2. The CDR3 loop spans 15 amino acids. V was clipped by 7 bases and J by 9 bases; unmatched bases: 10. Germline loops: CDR1 LNHDA, CDR2 SQIVND (reference sequence). CDR3 nucleotides: TGTGCCAGTACTCAACTAGCGGGAGGTTTCAGTGAGCAGTTCTTC. This codes for CASTQLAGGFSEQFF.

About this clone itself: Other DNA sequences in the sample encode the same CDR3. The V gene is TRBV5-4, the J gene TRBJ2-1; no definite D call. This CDR3 comprises 11 residues. Germline CDR1 SGHNT, CDR2 YYREEE (reference sequence). V was cut by 1 base and J by 5 bases, with 1 base left in between. The CDR3 coding sequence is TGTGCCAGCAGCTTGAACAATGAGCAGTTCTTC. It encodes CASSLNNEQFF.

This rearrangement joins TRBV2 to TRBJ2-3; D is ambiguous. CDR1 SNHLY and CDR2 FYNNEI come from the germline V gene. The CDR3 is 13 amino acids. The V end lost 1 base, the J end lost 4 bases, and 6 bases lay between the germline ends. This CDR3 reads CASSEGVPDTQYF. CDR3 nucleotides: TGTGCCAGCAGTGAAGGGGTACCAGATACGCAGTATTTT.

This sequence joins TRBV7-9 and TRBJ2-1; weak D call: TRBD2 (5 bases). The germline V and J ends were trimmed by 4 bases and 2 bases, with 12 bases remaining between them. CDR1 SEHNR and CDR2 FQNEAQ come from the germline V gene (reference sequence). This CDR3 is built from 15 residues. CDR3 coding DNA: TGTGCCAGCAGCTCTTCGGCGGGTACCTACAATGAGCAGTTCTTC. It yields the protein CASSSSAGTYNEQFF.

This sequence joins TRBV10-3 and TRBJ2-7; TRBD1 agrees at 11 bases. Unmatched junction bases numbered 8, after V lost 2 bases and J lost 2 bases. Germline V gives CDR1 ENHRY, CDR2 SYGVKD. CDR3 length: 17 amino acids. The CDR3: CAISEGQGAQNAYEQYF. CDR3 bases: TGTGCCATCAGTGAGGGACAGGGGGCCCAAAATGCCTACGAGCAGTACTTC.